The sequence of this TCR beta chain was determined in a study of identical twins' blood T cells (dated by TCRdb to about 2013). Study-level background: Roughly 50 million Illumina reads were obtained across roughly twelve libraries, of which six were alpha-chain libraries and six were beta-chain libraries. TCR alpha and beta chain repertoires of three pairs of monozygous twins were compared using next-generation sequencing to assess genetic influence on repertoire formation. Summary of the overall study and its limitations: The count of CDR3 clonotypes shared by two donors depended mainly on the product of the two donors' cloneset sizes, and twins did not clearly depart from this trend. Because the twins were reared together, environmental influences could not be ruled out as the explanation for twin similarity. Twin pairs were reported to be markedly more alike in V gene usage than unrelated donors were, even when looking at non-selected out-of-frame TCRbeta clonotypes. Among the most abundant TCRbeta clonotypes, each donor shared more CDR3 sequences with her twin than with unrelated donors. Validation by independent studies was stated to be required for the proposed role of the TCRalpha J segment in MHC recognition during thymic selection.

The cysteine opens and the phenylalanine closes a CDR3 of 11 amino acids. CDR3 DNA is the only sequence kept; it has 33 bases, read in frame from the first base. The germline V gene encodes CDR1 SGHRS and CDR2 YFSETQ. As regards this clonotype: This clone's antigen is unknown. Nothing much larger sits one base from this clone, and base qualities are not available.

Donors were six healthy women forming three monozygous twin pairs. All three twin pairs had been reared together and were thought likely to have met the same infectious agents and vaccines. TCR cDNA libraries were prepared from RNA that was isolated from peripheral blood mononuclear cells. Library preparation employed 5' RACE. TCRdb records Illumina Genome Analyzer IIx as the sequencer. RNA-based TCR cDNA libraries were prepared by a previously described protocol with several modifications. To prevent cross-contamination, sample-specific barcodes were added to both ends of each TCR cDNA library during cDNA synthesis and amplification. The authors processed their data as follows. Between about 100,000 and nearly 550,000 clonotypes were identified per individual, with roughly 2 to 4 million CDR3-containing reads per library. Reads with improper barcode index combinations were discarded, and clonesets were then built for each library with the MiTCR software. During the assembly of CDR3 clonotypes by MiTCR, low-quality reads were filtered or rescued and PCR and sequencing errors were corrected. Artificial out-of-frame clonotypes were mapped to in-frame sequences, with one indel allowed in the CDR3, and then removed. Similarity in V and J gene usage between donors was calculated as the Jensen-Shannon divergence divided by the mean entropy. TCRdb applied fastp at Q25 and MiXCR to the public reads, then kept only in-frame beta chains. CDR3 protein sequences are deduplicated, and each keeps its most common genes and DNA. The V and J calls and clone size are TCRdb's, not the authors'. This sample lists a few hundred thousand distinct CDR3 sequences; under 30% were detected once. The ten biggest clones cover around 5.6% of the sample.

The origin of this receptor is a woman aged 18-49 years in good health. Rearrangement joined TRBV5-1 to TRBJ1-1; a confident D gene designation cannot be given. The sequencing input was PBMCs. The DNA sequence reads TGCGTAGGTGATGCGCGCACTGAAGCTTTCTTT. This gives the protein CVGDARTEAFF.